This TCR beta chain was captured by sequencing in a study of T cells after somatic rescue of genetic block. This clone was found a few times. The CDR3 has 15 residues. Germline CDR1 and CDR2: MNHEY and SVGAGI. Trimming took off 7 bases at V and 4 bases at J, with 19 bases between the two ends. Clones were read by immunoSEQ multiplex PCR, and TCRdb kept only the in-frame ones, dropping some. Here the sample spans under 15,000 clones, 65% to 75% being singletons. This TCR was sampled from a boy between 10 and 17 years old. V and J are TRBV6-5 and TRBJ1-2; D gene ambiguous. The specimen was peripheral blood mononuclear cells (PBMCs). The CDR3 spells CASTDAPGASYGYTF. The CDR3 region has the DNA TGTGCCAGCACTGATGCGCCGGGTGCTTCCTATGGCTACACCTTC.